This T cell receptor beta chain was captured by sequencing in a study of T cell changes during pregnancy in multiple sclerosis. V dropped 0 bases and J dropped 3 bases, with 12 bases sitting between them. This CDR3 is built from 15 residues. Germline values: CDR1 LGHNA, CDR2 YNFKEQ. Data came from immunoSEQ multiplex PCR; TCRdb stores just in-frame clones and leaves some out. This repertoire shows approximately 59,000 clones, about 90% found once; its top ten account for approximately 1.5%. The input for sequencing was peripheral blood, taken in the third trimester of pregnancy. The chain links TRBV4-2 to TRBJ2-7, with D maybe TRBD1 (6 bases). This TCR was recovered from a female donor in good health, enrolled as a control in a pregnancy study. In DNA, the CDR3 is TGTGCCAGCAGCCAAGACTTTCAGGGGATCTACGAGCAGTACTTC. This sequence encodes CASSQDFQGIYEQYF.